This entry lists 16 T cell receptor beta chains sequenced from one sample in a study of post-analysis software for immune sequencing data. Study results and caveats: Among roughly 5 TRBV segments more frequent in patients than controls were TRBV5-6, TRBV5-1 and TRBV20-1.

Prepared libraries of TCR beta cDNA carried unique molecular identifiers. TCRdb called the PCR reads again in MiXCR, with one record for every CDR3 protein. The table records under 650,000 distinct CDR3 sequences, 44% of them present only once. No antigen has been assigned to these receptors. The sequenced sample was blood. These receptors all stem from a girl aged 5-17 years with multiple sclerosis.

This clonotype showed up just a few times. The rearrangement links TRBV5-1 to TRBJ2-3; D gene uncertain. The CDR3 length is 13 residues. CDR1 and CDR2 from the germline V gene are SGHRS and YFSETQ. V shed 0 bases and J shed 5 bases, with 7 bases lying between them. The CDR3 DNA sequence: TGCGCCAGCAGCTTGGCTCCGGTAGATACGCAGTATTTT. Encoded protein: CASSLAPVDTQYF. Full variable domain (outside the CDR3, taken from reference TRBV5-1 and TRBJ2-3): KAGVTQTPRYLIKTRGQQVTLSCSPISGHRSVSWYQQTPGQGLQFLFEYFSETQRNKGNFPGRFSGRQFSNSRSEMNVSTLELGDSALYLCASSLAPVDTQYFGPGTRLTVL.

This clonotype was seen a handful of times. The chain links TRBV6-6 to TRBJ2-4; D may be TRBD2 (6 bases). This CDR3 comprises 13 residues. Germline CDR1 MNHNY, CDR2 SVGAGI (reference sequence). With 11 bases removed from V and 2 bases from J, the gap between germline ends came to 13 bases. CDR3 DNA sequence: TGTGCCGGCTCGGAGGGAACCAAAAACATTCAGTACTTC. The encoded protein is CAGSEGTKNIQYF.

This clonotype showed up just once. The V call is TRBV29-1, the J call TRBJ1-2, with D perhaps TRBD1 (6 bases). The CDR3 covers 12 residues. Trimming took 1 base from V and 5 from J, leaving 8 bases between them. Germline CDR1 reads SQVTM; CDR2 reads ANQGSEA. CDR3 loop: CSVEGGRYGYTF. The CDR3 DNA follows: TGCAGCGTTGAAGGGGGGCGGTATGGCTACACCTTC.

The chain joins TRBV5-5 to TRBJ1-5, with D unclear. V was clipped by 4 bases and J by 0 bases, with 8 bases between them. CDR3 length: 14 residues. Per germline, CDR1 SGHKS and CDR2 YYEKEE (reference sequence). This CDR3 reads CASSPGNSNQPQHF. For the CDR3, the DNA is TGTGCCAGCAGCCCCGGTAATAGCAATCAGCCCCAGCATTTT.

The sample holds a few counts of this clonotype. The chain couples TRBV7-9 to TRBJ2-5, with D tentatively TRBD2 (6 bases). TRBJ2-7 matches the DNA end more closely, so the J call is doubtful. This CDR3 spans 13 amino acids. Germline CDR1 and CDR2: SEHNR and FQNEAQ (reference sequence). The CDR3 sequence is CASSSGSLNEQYF. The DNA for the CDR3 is TGTGCCAGCAGCTCCGGGAGTCTGAACGAGCAGTACTTC.

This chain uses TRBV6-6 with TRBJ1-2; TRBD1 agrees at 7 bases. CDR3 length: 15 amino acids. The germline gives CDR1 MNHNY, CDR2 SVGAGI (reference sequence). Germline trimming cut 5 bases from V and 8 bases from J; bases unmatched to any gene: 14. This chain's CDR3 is CASSTTGKLSDGYTF. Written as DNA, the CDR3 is TGTGCCAGCAGTACGACAGGGAAATTAAGTGACGGCTACACCTTC.

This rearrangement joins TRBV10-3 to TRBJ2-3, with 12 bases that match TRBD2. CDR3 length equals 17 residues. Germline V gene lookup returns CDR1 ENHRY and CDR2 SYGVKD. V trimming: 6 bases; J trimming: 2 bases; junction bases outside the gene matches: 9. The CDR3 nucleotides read TGTGCCATCAGGAACCTTCCTAGCGGGAGGGACACAGATACGCAGTATTTT. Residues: CAIRNLPSGRDTDTQYF.

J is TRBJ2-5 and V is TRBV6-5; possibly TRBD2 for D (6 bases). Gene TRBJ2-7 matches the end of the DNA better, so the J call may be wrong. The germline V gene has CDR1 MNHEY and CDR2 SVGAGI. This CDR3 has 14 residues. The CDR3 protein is CASNAGTVVYEQYF. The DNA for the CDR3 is TGTGCCAGCAATGCCGGGACTGTTGTCTACGAGCAGTACTTC.

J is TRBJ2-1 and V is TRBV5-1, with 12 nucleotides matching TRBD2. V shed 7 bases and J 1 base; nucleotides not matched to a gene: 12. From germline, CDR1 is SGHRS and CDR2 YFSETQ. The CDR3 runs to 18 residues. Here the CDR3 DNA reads TGCGCCAGCGGGGCTAGCGGGGGGGTCCTTAGGTCCTACAATGAGCAGTTCTTC. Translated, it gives CASGASGGVLRSYNEQFF.

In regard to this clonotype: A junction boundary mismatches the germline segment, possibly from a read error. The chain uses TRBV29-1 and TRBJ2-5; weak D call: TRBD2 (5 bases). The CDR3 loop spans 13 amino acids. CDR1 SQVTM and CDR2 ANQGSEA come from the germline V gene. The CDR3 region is CSVAAGEQETHYF. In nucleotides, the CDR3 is TGCAGCGTCGCCGCCGGGGAACAAGAGACCCACTACTTC.

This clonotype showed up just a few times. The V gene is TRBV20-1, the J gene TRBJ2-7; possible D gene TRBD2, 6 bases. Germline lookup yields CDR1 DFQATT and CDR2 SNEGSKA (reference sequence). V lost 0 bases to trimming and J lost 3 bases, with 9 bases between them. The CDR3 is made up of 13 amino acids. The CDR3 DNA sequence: TGCAGTGCTAGAGATCCCGGGGGCTACGAGCAGTACTTC. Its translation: CSARDPGGYEQYF.

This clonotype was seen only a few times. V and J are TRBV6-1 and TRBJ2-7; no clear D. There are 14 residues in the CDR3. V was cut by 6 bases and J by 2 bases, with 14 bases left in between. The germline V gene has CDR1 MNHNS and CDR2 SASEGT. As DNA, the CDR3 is TGTGCCAGCAGCTGGGGTCGGAGCCCCTACGAGCAGTACTTC. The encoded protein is CASSWGRSPYEQYF.

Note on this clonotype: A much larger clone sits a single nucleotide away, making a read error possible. The CDR3 nucleotides read TGTGCCAGCAGTTCCTGCGGGTACAATGAGCAGTTCTTC. The encoded protein is CASSSCGYNEQFF. The chain joins TRBV12-3 or TRBV12-4 to TRBJ2-1, with D perhaps TRBD2 (5 bases). The CDR3 is 13 residues long. Trimming left V 4 bases short and J 4 bases short, with 8 bases between.

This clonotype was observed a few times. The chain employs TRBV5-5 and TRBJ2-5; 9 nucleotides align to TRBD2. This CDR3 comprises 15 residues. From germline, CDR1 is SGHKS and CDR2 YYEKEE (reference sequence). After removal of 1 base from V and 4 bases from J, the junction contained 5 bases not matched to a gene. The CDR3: CASSLRLAGRETQYF. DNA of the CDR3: TGTGCCAGCAGCTTGCGGCTAGCGGGGAGAGAGACCCAGTACTTC.

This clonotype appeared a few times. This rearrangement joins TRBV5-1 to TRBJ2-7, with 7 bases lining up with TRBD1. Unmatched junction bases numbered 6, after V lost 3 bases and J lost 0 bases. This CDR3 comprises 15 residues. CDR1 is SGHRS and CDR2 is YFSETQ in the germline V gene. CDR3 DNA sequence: TGCGCCAGCAGCTCGGGACAGTTAAGCTCCTACGAGCAGTACTTC. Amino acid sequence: CASSSGQLSSYEQYF.

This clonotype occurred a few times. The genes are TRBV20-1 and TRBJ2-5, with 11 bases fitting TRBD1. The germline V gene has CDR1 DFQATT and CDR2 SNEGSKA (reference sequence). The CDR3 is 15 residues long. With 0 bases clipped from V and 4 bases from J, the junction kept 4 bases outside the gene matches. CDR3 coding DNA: TGCAGTGCTAGAGAAGGGACAGGGGGTGCAGAGACCCAGTACTTC. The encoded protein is CSAREGTGGAETQYF.